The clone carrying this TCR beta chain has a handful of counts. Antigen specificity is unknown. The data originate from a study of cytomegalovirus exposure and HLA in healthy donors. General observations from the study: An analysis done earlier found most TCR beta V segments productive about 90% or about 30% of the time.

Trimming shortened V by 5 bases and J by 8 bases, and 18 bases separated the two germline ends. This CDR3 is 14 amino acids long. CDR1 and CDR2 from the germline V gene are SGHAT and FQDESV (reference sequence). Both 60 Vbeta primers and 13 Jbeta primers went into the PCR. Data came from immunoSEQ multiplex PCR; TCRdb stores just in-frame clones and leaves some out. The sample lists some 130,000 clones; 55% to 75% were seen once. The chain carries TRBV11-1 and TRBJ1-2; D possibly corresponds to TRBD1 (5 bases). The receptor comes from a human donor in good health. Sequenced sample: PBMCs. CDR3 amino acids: CASSRGEGRRGYTF. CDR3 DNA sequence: TGTGCCAGCAGCCGAGGGGAGGGTCGAAGAGGCTACACCTTC.